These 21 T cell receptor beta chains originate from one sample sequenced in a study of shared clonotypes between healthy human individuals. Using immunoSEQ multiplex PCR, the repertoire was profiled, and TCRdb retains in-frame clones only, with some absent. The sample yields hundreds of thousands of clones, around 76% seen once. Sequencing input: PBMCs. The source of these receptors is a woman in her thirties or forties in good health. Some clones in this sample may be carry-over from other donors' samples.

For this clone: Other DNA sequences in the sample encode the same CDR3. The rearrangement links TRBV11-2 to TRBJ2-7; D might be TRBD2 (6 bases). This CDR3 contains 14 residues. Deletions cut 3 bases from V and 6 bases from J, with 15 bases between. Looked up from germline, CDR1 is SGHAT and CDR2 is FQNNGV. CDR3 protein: CASSLGGFGREQYF. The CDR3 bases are TGTGCCAGCAGCTTGGGGGGATTTGGGCGCGAGCAGTACTTC.

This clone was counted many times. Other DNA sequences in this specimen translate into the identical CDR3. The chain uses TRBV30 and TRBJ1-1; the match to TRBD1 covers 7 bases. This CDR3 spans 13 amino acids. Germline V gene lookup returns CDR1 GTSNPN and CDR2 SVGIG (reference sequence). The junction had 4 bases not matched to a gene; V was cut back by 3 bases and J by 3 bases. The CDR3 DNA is TGTGCCTGGAGCGACAGGGCCTACACTGAAGCTTTCTTT. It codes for CAWSDRAYTEAFF.

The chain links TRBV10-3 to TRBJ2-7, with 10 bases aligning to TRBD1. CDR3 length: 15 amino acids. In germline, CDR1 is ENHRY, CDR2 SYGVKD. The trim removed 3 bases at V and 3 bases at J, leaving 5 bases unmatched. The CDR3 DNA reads TGTGCCATCAGTGACGGGACAGGGGTAAACTACGAGCAGTACTTC. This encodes CAISDGTGVNYEQYF.

The CDR3 sequence: CASSVGTNDYEQYF. CDR3 in DNA: TGTGCCAGCAGCGTCGGGACAAACGACTACGAGCAGTACTTC. V and J are TRBV9 and TRBJ2-7; D is perhaps TRBD1 (6 bases). The CDR3 covers 14 residues. Trimming stripped 2 bases from V and 3 bases from J, with 12 bases between. Germline CDR1 is SGDLS and CDR2 is YYNGEE.

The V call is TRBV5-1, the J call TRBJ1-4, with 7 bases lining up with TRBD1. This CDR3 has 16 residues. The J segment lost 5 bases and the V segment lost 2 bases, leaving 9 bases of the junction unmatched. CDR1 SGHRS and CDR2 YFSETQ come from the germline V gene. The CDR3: CASSFGRGRRNEKLFF. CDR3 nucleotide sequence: TGCGCCAGCAGCTTCGGAAGGGGGCGAAGGAATGAAAAACTGTTTTTT.

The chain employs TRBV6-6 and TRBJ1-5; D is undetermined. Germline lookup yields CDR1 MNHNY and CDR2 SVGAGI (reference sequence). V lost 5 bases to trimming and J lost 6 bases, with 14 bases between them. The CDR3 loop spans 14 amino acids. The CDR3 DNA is TGTGCCAGCAGTAATTTTGCCTCGCCTCAGCCCCAGCATTTT. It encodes CASSNFASPQPQHF.

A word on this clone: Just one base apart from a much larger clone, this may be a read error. The CDR3 DNA reads TGTGCCAGCAGCTGGACAGGGAGCTCCTACGAGCAGTACTTC. It translates to CASSWTGSSYEQYF. The chain carries TRBV5-5 and TRBJ2-7, with 8 nucleotides matching TRBD1. The V segment lost 3 bases and the J segment 0 bases; nucleotides outside the gene matches: 2. The CDR3 loop spans 14 amino acids. Germline V gene sequence: CDR1 SGHKS, CDR2 YYEKEE (reference sequence).

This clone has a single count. The CDR3 DNA reads as TGTGCCAGCAGCGTAGAAGTAGCGGGTGCCTACAATGAGCAGTTCTTC. Protein product: CASSVEVAGAYNEQFF. The chain recombines TRBV9 with TRBJ2-1; TRBD2 aligns across 7 bases. The CDR3 is 16 amino acids. The V gene's germline CDR1 is SGDLS and CDR2 YYNGEE. With V trimmed by 0 bases and J by 2 bases, 5 bases remained unmatched.

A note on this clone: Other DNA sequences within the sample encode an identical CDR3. As DNA, the CDR3 is TGCGCCAGCAGAGCGGCAGCGAACACCGGGGAGCTGTTTTTT. Residues: CASRAAANTGELFF. The J gene is TRBJ2-2, the V gene TRBV10-2, with TRBD2 as a possible D gene (5 bases). V dropped 6 bases and J dropped 0 bases, with 8 bases sitting between them. The CDR3 has 14 amino acids. CDR1 and CDR2 from the germline V gene are WSHSY and SAAADI.

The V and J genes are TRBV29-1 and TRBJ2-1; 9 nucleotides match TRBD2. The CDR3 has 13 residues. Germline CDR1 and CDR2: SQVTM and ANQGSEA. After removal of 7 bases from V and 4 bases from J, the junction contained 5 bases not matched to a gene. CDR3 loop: CSAGTSGYNEQFF. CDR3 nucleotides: TGCAGCGCGGGTACTAGCGGGTACAATGAGCAGTTCTTC.

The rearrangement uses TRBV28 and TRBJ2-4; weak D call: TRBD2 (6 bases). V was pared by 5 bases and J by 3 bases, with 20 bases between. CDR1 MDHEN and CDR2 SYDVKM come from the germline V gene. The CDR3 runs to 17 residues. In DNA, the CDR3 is TGTGCCAGCAGTGTACTTTCCGGGACCGGGGGCAAAAACATTCAGTACTTC. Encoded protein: CASSVLSGTGGKNIQYF. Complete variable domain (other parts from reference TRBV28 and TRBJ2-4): DVKVTQSSRYLVKRTGEKVFLECVQDMDHENMFWYRQDPGLGLRLIYFSYDVKMKEKGDIPEGYSVSREKKERFSLILESASTNQTSMYLCASSVLSGTGGKNIQYFGAGTRLSVL.

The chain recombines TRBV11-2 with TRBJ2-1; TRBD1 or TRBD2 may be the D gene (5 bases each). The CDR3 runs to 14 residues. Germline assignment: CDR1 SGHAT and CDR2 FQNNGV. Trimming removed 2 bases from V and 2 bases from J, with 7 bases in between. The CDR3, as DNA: TGTGCCAGCAGCTTACCGGGACCCTACAATGAGCAGTTCTTC. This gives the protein CASSLPGPYNEQFF.

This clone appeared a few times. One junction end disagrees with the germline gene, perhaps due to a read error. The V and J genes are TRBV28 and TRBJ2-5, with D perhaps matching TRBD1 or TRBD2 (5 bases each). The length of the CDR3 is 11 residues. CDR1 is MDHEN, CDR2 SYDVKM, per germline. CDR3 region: CASSRTGTRYF. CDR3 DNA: TGTGCCAGCAGCCGAACCGGGACCCGGTACTTC.

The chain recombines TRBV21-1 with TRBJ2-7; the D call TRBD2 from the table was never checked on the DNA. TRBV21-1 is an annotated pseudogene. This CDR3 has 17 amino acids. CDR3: CASSRRLAGGIPYEQYF. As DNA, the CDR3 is TGTGCCAGCAGCCGACGACTAGCGGGAGGGATCCCCTACGAGCAGTACTTC.

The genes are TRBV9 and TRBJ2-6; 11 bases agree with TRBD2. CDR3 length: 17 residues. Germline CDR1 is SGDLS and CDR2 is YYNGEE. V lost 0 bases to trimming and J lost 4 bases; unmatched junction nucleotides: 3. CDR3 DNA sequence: TGTGCCAGCAGCGTAGCACTAGCGGGAGCAGGGGCCAACGTCCTGACTTTC. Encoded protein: CASSVALAGAGANVLTF.

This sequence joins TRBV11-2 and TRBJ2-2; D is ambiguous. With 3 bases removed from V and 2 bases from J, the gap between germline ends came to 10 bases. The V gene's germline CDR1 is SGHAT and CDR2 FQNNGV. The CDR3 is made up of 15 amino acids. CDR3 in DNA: TGTGCCAGCAGCTTCGGCGTGGGAAACACCGGGGAGCTGTTTTTT. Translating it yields CASSFGVGNTGELFF.

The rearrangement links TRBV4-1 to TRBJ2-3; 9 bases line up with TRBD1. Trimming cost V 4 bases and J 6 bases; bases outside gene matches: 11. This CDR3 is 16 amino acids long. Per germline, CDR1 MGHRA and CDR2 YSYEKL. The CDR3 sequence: CASSRPARDRADTQYF. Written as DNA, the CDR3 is TGCGCCAGCAGCCGACCCGCCCGGGACAGGGCGGATACGCAGTATTTT.

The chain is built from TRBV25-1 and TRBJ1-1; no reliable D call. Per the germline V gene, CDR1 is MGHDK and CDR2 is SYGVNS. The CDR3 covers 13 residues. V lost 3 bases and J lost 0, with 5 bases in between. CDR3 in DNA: TGTGCCAGCAGTGAGGGCCTGAACACTGAAGCTTTCTTT. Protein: CASSEGLNTEAFF.

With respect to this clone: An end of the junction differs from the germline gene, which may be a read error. CDR3 amino acids: CAWRRDRNNHGYTF. Written as DNA, the CDR3 is TGTGCCTGGAGACGGGACAGGAATAACCATGGCTACACCTTC. The rearrangement links TRBV30 to TRBJ1-2, with TRBD1 identical over 8 bases. There are 14 residues in the CDR3. The germline V gene encodes CDR1 GTSNPN and CDR2 SVGIG (reference sequence). The full variable domain, in which reference TRBV30 and TRBJ1-2 provide the parts outside the CDR3, is SQTIHQWPATLVQPVGSPLSLECTVEGTSNPNLYWYRQAAGRGLQLLFYSVGIGQISSEVPQNLSASRPQDRQFILSSKKLLLSDSGFYLCAWRRDRNNHGYTFGSGTRLTVV.

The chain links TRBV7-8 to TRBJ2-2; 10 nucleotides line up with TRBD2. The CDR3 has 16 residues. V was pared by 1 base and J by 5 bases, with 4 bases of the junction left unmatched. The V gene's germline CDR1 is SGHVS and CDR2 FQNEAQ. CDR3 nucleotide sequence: TGTGCCAGCAGCTTAGGGGTAGCGGGAGGAACCGGGGAGCTGTTTTTT. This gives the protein CASSLGVAGGTGELFF.

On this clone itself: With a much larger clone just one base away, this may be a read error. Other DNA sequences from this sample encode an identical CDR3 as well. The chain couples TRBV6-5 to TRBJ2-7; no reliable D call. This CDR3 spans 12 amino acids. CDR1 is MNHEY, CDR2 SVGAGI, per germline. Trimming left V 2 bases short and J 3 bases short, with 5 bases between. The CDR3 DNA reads TGTGCCAGCAGTTACAGTCGCTACGAGCAGTACTTC. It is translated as CASSYSRYEQYF.